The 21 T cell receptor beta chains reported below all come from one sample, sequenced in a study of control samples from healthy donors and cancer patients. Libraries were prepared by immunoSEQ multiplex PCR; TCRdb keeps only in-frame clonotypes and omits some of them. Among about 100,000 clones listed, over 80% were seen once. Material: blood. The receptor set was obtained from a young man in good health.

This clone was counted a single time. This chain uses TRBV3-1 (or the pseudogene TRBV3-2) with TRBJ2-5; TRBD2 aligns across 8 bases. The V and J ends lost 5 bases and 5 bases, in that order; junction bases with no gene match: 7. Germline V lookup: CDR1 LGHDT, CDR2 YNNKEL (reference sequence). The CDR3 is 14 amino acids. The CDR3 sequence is CASSSAGATETQYF. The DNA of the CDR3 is TGTGCCAGCAGCTCAGCGGGGGCAACGGAGACCCAGTACTTC.

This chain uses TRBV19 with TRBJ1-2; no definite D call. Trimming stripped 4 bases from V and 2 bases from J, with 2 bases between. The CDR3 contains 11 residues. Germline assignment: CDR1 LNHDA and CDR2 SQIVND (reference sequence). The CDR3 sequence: CASSRNYGYTF. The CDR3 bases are TGTGCCAGTAGTAGGAACTATGGCTACACCTTC.

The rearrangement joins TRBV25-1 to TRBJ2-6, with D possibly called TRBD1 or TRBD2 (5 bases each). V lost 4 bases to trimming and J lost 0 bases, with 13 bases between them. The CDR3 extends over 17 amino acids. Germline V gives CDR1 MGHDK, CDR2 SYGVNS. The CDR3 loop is CASSAWGRTSGANVLTF. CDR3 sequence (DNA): TGTGCCAGCAGTGCGTGGGGACGGACCTCTGGGGCCAACGTCCTGACTTTC.

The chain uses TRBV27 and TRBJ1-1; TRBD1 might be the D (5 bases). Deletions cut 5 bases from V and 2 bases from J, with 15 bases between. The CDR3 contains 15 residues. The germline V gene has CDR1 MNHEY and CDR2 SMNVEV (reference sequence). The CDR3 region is CASSLYPGTNTEAFF. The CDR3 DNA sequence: TGTGCCAGCAGTCTCTACCCGGGGACTAACACTGAAGCTTTCTTT.

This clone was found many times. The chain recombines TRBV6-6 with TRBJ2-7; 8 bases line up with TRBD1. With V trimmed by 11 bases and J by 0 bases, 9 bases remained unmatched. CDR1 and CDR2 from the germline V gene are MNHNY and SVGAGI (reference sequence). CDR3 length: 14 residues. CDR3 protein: CAATRDRSSYEQYF. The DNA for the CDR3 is TGTGCCGCGACCCGGGACAGGAGCTCCTACGAGCAGTACTTC.

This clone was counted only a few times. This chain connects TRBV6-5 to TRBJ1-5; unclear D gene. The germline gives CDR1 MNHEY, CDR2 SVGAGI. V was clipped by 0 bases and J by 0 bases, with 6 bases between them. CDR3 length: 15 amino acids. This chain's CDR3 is CASSYSIDSNQPQHF. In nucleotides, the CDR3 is TGTGCCAGCAGTTACTCGATTGATAGCAATCAGCCCCAGCATTTT.

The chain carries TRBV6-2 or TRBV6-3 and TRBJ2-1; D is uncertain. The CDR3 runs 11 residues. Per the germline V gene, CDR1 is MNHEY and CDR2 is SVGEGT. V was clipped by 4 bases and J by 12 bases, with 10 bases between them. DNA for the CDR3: TGTGCCAGCAGTTTCGGCCCTCGGCAGTTCTTC. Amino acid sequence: CASSFGPRQFF.

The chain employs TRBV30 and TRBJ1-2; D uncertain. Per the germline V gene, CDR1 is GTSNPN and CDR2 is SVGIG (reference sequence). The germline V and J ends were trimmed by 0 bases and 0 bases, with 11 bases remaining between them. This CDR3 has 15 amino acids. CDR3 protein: CAWSVSVTPNYGYTF. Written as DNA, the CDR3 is TGTGCCTGGAGTGTATCCGTGACACCTAACTATGGCTACACCTTC.

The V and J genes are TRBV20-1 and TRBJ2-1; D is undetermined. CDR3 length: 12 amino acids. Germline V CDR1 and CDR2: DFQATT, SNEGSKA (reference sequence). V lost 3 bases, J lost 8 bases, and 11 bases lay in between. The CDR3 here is CSASRARDEQFF. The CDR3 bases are TGCAGTGCTAGTAGAGCTCGGGATGAGCAGTTCTTC.

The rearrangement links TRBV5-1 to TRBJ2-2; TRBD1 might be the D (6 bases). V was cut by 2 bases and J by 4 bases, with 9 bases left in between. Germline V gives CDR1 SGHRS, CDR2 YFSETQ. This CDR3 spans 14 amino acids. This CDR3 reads CASSFTGSTGELFF. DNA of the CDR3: TGCGCCAGCAGCTTCACAGGGAGCACCGGGGAGCTGTTTTTT.

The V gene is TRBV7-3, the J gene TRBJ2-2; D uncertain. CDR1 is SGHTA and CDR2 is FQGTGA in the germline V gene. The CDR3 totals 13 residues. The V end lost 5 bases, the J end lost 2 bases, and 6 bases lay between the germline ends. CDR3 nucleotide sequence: TGTGCCAGCAGCCCCACCAACACCGGGGAGCTGTTTTTT. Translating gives CASSPTNTGELFF.

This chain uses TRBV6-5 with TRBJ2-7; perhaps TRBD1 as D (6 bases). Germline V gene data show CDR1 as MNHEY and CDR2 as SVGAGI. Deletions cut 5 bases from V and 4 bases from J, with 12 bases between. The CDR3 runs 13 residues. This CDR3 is CASSPTGIYEQYF. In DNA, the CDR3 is TGTGCCAGCAGTCCCACAGGGATTTACGAGCAGTACTTC.

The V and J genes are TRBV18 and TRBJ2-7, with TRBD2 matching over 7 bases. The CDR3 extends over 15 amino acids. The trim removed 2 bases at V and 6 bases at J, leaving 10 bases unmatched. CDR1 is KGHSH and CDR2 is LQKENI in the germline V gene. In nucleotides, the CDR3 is TGTGCCAGCTCACCAGGGGGGGTCCGGTTCCCCGAGCAGTACTTC. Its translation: CASSPGGVRFPEQYF.

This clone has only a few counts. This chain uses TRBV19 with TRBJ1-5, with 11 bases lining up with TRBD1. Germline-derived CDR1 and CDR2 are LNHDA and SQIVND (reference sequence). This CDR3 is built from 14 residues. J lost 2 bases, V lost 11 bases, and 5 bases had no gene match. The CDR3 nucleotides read TGTGCCCGGACAGGGGGCGGGGGCAATCAGCCCCAGCATTTT. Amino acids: CARTGGGGNQPQHF.

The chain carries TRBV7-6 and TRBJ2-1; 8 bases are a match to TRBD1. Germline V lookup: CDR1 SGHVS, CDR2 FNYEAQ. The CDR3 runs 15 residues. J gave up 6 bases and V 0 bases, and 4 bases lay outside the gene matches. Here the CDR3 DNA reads TGTGCCAGCAGCTTAGCGGGGACAGGACGCAATGAGCAGTTCTTC. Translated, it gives CASSLAGTGRNEQFF.

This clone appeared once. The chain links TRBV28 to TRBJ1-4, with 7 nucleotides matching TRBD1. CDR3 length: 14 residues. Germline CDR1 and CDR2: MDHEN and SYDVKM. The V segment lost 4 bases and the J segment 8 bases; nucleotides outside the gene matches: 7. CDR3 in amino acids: CASSYQGEGEKLFF. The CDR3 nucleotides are TGTGCCAGCAGTTACCAGGGGGAGGGGGAAAAACTGTTTTTT.

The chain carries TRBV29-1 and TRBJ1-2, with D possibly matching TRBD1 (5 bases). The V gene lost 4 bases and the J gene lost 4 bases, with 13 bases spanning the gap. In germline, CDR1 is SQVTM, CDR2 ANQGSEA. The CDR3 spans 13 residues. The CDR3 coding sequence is TGCAGCGTTGCCGGTTCAGGGATCTATGGCTACACCTTC. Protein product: CSVAGSGIYGYTF.

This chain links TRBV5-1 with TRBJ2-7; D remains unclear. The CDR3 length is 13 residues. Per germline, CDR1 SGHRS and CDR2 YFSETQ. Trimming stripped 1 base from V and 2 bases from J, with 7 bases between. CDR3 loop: CASSLSPPYEQYF. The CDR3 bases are TGCGCCAGCAGCTTGTCGCCCCCCTACGAGCAGTACTTC.

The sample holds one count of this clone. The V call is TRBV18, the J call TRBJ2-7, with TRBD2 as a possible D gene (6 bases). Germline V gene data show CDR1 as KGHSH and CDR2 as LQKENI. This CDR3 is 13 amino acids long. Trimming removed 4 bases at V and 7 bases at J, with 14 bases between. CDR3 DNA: TGTGCCAGCTCACTGGGGACTGGACAAGAGCAGTACTTC. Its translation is CASSLGTGQEQYF.

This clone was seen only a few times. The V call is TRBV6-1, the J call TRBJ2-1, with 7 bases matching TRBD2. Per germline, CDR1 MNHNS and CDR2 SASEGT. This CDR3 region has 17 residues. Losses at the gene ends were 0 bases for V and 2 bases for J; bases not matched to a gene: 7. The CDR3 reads CASSEARGGSPYNEQFF. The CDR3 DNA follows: TGTGCCAGCAGTGAAGCGCGGGGAGGGTCCCCCTACAATGAGCAGTTCTTC.

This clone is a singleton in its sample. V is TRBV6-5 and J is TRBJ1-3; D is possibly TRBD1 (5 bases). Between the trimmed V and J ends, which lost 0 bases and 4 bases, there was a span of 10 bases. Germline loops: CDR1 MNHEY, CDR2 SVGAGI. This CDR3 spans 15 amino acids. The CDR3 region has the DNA TGTGCCAGCAGTTACTCCCCAAAGGGGGGAAACACCATATATTTT. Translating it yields CASSYSPKGGNTIYF.